This T cell receptor beta chain stems from a study of memory CD4+ T cells and cytomegalovirus serostatus. TCRdb's copy holds only in-frame clones and misses some; the assay was immunoSEQ multiplex PCR. The sample contains more than 55,000 clones, 82% of which appear only once. CDR1 is SGHVS, CDR2 FNYEAQ, per germline. The CDR3 consists of 17 residues. V trimming: 5 bases; J trimming: 4 bases; junction bases outside the gene matches: 10. The sort gate was single viable CD3+CD4+CD8-CD45RO+ cells for memory CD4+ T cells. Donors' CMV status reflects serum IgG against pp150, pp28, p38, p52. CD4+ T cells were isolated by positive magnetic selection.

Sequenced material: memory CD4+ T cells from blood. The chain has TRBV7-6 and TRBJ2-1, with TRBD1 matching over 11 bases. This TCR derives from an adult in good health and CMV-seronegative. In DNA, the CDR3 is TGTGCCAGCAGCCCAACCACCGGGACAGGGGGTTACAATGAGCAGTTCTTC. This sequence encodes CASSPTTGTGGYNEQFF. The complete variable domain, with remaining parts taken from reference TRBV7-6 and TRBJ2-1, reads GAGVSQSPRYKVTKRGQDVALRCDPISGHVSLYWYRQALGQGPEFLTYFNYEAQQDKSGLPNDRFSAERPEGSISTLTIQRTEQRDSAMYRCASSPTTGTGGYNEQFFGPGTRLTVL.